These 21 T cell receptor beta chains share one sample of origin, sequenced in a study of cytomegalovirus exposure and HLA in healthy donors. PCR used 60 Vbeta primers and 13 Jbeta primers. Assay: immunoSEQ multiplex PCR; the TCRdb copy retains only in-frame clones and omits some. Across approximately 200,000 clones, the top ten clones capture about 0.74% of the sample. Sequenced: PBMCs. These receptors all stem from a boy aged 5-17 years in good health and CMV-seronegative.

The CDR3 bases are TGTGCCAGCAGCTCAGTACAGGGTTTCAACACTGAAGCTTTCTTT. Its translation: CASSSVQGFNTEAFF. The chain joins TRBV2 to TRBJ1-1; possible D gene TRBD1, 6 bases. The CDR3 is made up of 15 amino acids. Germline loops: CDR1 SNHLY, CDR2 FYNNEI. The V end lost 6 bases, the J end lost 2 bases, and 16 bases lay between the germline ends.

This chain links TRBV27 with TRBJ2-1; perhaps TRBD1 as D (6 bases). V was shortened by 5 bases and J by 4 bases, with 6 bases between the two germline ends. The CDR3 totals 12 residues. Germline CDR1 is MNHEY and CDR2 is SMNVEV (reference sequence). Here the CDR3 reads CASSRGYNEQFF. CDR3 nucleotide sequence: TGTGCCAGCAGTAGGGGGTACAATGAGCAGTTCTTC.

The chain is built from TRBV28 and TRBJ2-7; 7 bases agree with TRBD1. V was clipped by 6 bases and J by 2 bases; unmatched bases: 7. The CDR3 is 14 amino acids. Germline V gene sequence: CDR1 MDHEN, CDR2 SYDVKM. Here the CDR3 reads CASRSTGVPYEQYF. The CDR3 DNA follows: TGTGCCAGCAGATCTACAGGGGTGCCCTACGAGCAGTACTTC. Combining the CDR3 with reference TRBV28 and TRBJ2-7 gives the whole variable domain DVKVTQSSRYLVKRTGEKVFLECVQDMDHENMFWYRQDPGLGLRLIYFSYDVKMKEKGDIPEGYSVSREKKERFSLILESASTNQTSMYLCASRSTGVPYEQYFGPGTRLTVT.

V gene TRBV5-8 combines with J gene TRBJ1-5; D is unresolved. Germline V CDR1 and CDR2: SGHTS, YDEGEE. This CDR3 comprises 16 residues. The V and J ends lost 2 bases and 1 base respectively, with 13 bases between them. CDR3 in amino acids: CASSLAVWASNQPQHF. The CDR3 region has the DNA TGTGCCAGCAGCTTAGCGGTTTGGGCAAGCAATCAGCCCCAGCATTTT.

Of note for this clone: Its ends do not fully match the called genes, so a read error is possible. V usage is TRBV4-3 and J usage is TRBJ2-1; the match to TRBD2 covers 11 bases. The CDR3 totals 16 residues. CDR1 and CDR2 from the germline V gene are LGHNA and YSLEER. The CDR3, as DNA: TGCGCCAGCAGCCATATACTAGCGGGGGCCTATAATGAGCAGTTCTTC. Encoded protein: CASSHILAGAYNEQFF.

This chain links TRBV15 with TRBJ2-1; 16 nucleotides agree with TRBD2. The CDR3 length is 17 residues. Trimming removed 3 bases from V and 5 bases from J; junction bases left unmatched: 4. Germline V gives CDR1 LNHNV, CDR2 YYDKDF (reference sequence). The CDR3 spells CATSRGTSGGAHNEQFF. The CDR3 DNA follows: TGTGCCACCAGCAGGGGGACTAGCGGGGGGGCACACAATGAGCAGTTCTTC.

The chain links TRBV30 to TRBJ2-7; 7 bases agree with TRBD1. The CDR3 has 12 amino acids. V shed 2 bases, J shed 4 bases, and the junction held 2 bases outside the gene matches. Germline V gene data show CDR1 as GTSNPN and CDR2 as SVGIG (reference sequence). CDR3 DNA sequence: TGTGCCTGGAGTATCAGGGGGTACGAGCAGTACTTC. Protein sequence: CAWSIRGYEQYF.

A note on this clone: One junction end does not reproduce the germline sequence, and a read error may be involved. The chain carries TRBV5-1 and TRBJ1-1; D is possibly TRBD1 (6 bases). The CDR3 is made up of 15 amino acids. Germline V lookup: CDR1 SGHRS, CDR2 YFSETQ. The CDR3 loop is CASSLERTGDTGAFF. CDR3 nucleotides: TGCGCCAGCAGCTTGGAGAGGACCGGGGACACTGGAGCTTTCTTT.

The rearrangement uses TRBV27 and TRBJ2-1; tentatively, D is TRBD1 (6 bases). The CDR3 runs 14 residues. Germline V gene lookup returns CDR1 MNHEY and CDR2 SMNVEV (reference sequence). Deletions cut 6 bases from V and 4 bases from J, with 13 bases between. CDR3 sequence (DNA): TGTGCCAGCAGGCTGGGACAACTTTACAATGAGCAGTTCTTC. Residues: CASRLGQLYNEQFF.

The V call is TRBV16, the J call TRBJ2-2, with D possibly TRBD2 on 6 matching bases. The CDR3 contains 15 residues. V was cut by 0 bases and J by 7 bases, with 12 bases left in between. Germline V gives CDR1 KGHSY, CDR2 FQNENV. CDR3 residues: CASSQSGGTFGELFF. Written as DNA, the CDR3 is TGTGCCAGCAGCCAATCTGGAGGGACGTTCGGGGAGCTGTTTTTT.

The CDR3: CASSSSDRVRAETQYF. DNA of the CDR3: TGTGCCAGTAGTTCATCGGACAGGGTTCGCGCGGAGACCCAGTACTTC. This chain joins TRBV19 and TRBJ2-5; TRBD1 matches at 8 bases. CDR1 is LNHDA and CDR2 is SQIVND in the germline V gene (reference sequence). The CDR3 length is 16 residues. With V trimmed by 5 bases and J by 5 bases, 13 bases remained unmatched.

V and J are TRBV11-2 and TRBJ1-4, with D possibly TRBD1 on 6 matching bases. Looked up from germline, CDR1 is SGHAT and CDR2 is FQNNGV. The V end was cut by 2 bases, the J end by 9 bases, with 16 bases between. CDR3 length: 15 residues. The CDR3, as DNA: TGTGCCAGCAGCTTATCTCAGGGGCCCAACCAAAAACTGTTTTTT. It codes for CASSLSQGPNQKLFF.

The chain recombines TRBV9 with TRBJ2-6, with a weak D call TRBD1 (5 bases). Germline V gene data show CDR1 as SGDLS and CDR2 as YYNGEE. The CDR3 loop spans 15 amino acids. V lost 4 bases and J 1 base, leaving 9 bases between the germline ends. The CDR3 region is CASSIQGSGANVLTF. In DNA, the CDR3 is TGTGCCAGCAGCATCCAGGGTTCTGGGGCCAACGTCCTGACTTTC.

V gene TRBV4-1 combines with J gene TRBJ2-7; 9 nucleotides match TRBD1. Germline lookup yields CDR1 MGHRA and CDR2 YSYEKL. The CDR3 is made up of 15 amino acids. V was clipped by 0 bases and J by 3 bases; unmatched bases: 3. CDR3 amino acids: CASSQEDRGGYEQYF. As DNA, the CDR3 is TGCGCCAGCAGCCAAGAGGACAGGGGAGGCTACGAGCAGTACTTC.

The chain couples TRBV5-1 to TRBJ1-1; possibly TRBD1 for D (5 bases). The CDR3 consists of 14 residues. CDR1 and CDR2 (germline): SGHRS, YFSETQ. V shed 0 bases and J shed 6 bases, with 12 bases lying between them. The CDR3 loop is CASSLGQGRSEAFF. The CDR3 DNA sequence: TGCGCCAGCAGCTTGGGTCAGGGCAGGTCTGAAGCTTTCTTT.

This chain connects TRBV28 to TRBJ1-6; 7 bases align to TRBD1. V gave up 5 bases and J gave up 12 bases; unmatched junction bases: 16. Germline CDR1 and CDR2: MDHEN and SYDVKM. This CDR3 has 16 amino acids. The CDR3 nucleotides read TGTGCCAGCAGTGATCAAGGACAGGCAAGGGGGCGACCCCTCCACTTT. It is translated as CASSDQGQARGRPLHF.

The V call is TRBV27, the J call TRBJ1-5, with D tentatively TRBD1 (6 bases). The V gene's germline CDR1 is MNHEY and CDR2 SMNVEV (reference sequence). The germline V and J ends were trimmed by 9 bases and 4 bases, with 25 bases remaining between them. This CDR3 comprises 17 residues. As DNA, the CDR3 is TGTGCCAGTCAAGCCCTAAGCAGGGGTTGGGGTAATCAGCCCCAGCATTTT. It is translated as CASQALSRGWGNQPQHF.

The chain couples TRBV18 to TRBJ1-5, with a weak D call TRBD1 (6 bases). With 4 bases removed from V and 3 bases from J, the gap between germline ends came to 10 bases. Germline-derived CDR1 and CDR2 are KGHSH and LQKENI. The CDR3 runs to 14 residues. In nucleotides, the CDR3 is TGTGCCAGCTCACAACAGGGATACAATCAGCCCCAGCATTTT. This translates into CASSQQGYNQPQHF. The variable domain in full, completed from reference TRBV18 and TRBJ1-5, reads NAGVMQNPRHLVRRRGQEARLRCSPMKGHSHVYWYRQLPEEGLKFMVYLQKENIIDESGMPKERFSAEFPKEGPSILRIQQVVRGDSAAYFCASSQQGYNQPQHFGDGTRLSIL.

The chain couples TRBV27 to TRBJ2-3; 7 bases match TRBD2. The CDR3 runs to 15 residues. J was trimmed by 3 bases and V by 7 bases; bases with no gene match: 10. Per the germline V gene, CDR1 is MNHEY and CDR2 is SMNVEV (reference sequence). The CDR3 DNA reads as TGTGCCAGCACCTTGCGGGGCGGGGGTACAGATACGCAGTATTTT. Protein product: CASTLRGGGTDTQYF.

This chain links TRBV5-1 with TRBJ1-1; 12 positions match TRBD1. CDR3 length: 15 residues. Germline V lookup: CDR1 SGHRS, CDR2 YFSETQ. V was clipped by 4 bases and J by 1 base; unmatched bases: 2. This chain's CDR3 is CASSGTGGWNTEAFF. The CDR3 DNA reads TGCGCCAGCAGCGGGACAGGGGGCTGGAACACTGAAGCTTTCTTT.

CDR3 nucleotides: TGCAGCGTTGAATACGGGTTAGATGCGGGGGGCTACACCTTC. This encodes CSVEYGLDAGGYTF. The chain is built from TRBV29-1 and TRBJ1-2, with D hard to call. The CDR3 sequence is 14 residues long. The V gene's germline CDR1 is SQVTM and CDR2 ANQGSEA. The V and J ends lost 2 bases and 8 bases respectively, with 18 bases between them.